This T cell receptor (beta chain) was sequenced for a study of OX40 agonist ivuxolimab in advanced cancers. Comments on this clone: Its antigen remains unknown.

Findings and limits, study-wide: The antigens recognized by the expanded peripheral T cells, that is their antigen specificity, were not determined. More expanded clones were seen, on average, in CD8+ T cells than in CD4+. Blood T cells, both CD4+ and CD8+, expanded clonally by week 6 at 0.1 to 3.0 mg/kg.

The table came from immunoSEQ multiplex PCR; TCRdb's copy has only in-frame clones and leaves some out. The data contain tens of thousands of clones, approximately 92% of them singletons. This CDR3 is 12 amino acids long. Germline V gene lookup returns CDR1 SGHVS and CDR2 FQNEAQ. V was clipped by 5 bases and J by 7 bases, with 8 bases between them. Here the sequenced sample was CD4+ or CD8+ T cells sorted from blood, taken in a trial of the OX40 agonist ivuxolimab. The receptor comes from an adult with an advanced solid tumor such as melanoma, head and neck, liver or kidney cancer. This chain joins TRBV7-8 and TRBJ2-2, with D hard to call. CDR3 region: CASSPMGGELFF. In DNA form, the CDR3 reads TGTGCCAGCAGCCCGATGGGCGGGGAGCTGTTTTTT.